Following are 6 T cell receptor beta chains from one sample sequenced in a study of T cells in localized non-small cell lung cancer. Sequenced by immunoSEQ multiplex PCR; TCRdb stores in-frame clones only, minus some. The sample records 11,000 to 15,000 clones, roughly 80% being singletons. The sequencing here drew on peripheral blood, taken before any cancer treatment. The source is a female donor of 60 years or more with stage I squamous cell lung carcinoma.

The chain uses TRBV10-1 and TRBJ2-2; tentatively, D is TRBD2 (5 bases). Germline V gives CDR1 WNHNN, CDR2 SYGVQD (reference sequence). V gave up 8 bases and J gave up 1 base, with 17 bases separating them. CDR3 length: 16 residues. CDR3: CASATGLYLNTGELFF. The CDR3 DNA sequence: TGCGCCAGCGCGACCGGACTCTACCTGAACACCGGGGAGCTGTTTTTT.

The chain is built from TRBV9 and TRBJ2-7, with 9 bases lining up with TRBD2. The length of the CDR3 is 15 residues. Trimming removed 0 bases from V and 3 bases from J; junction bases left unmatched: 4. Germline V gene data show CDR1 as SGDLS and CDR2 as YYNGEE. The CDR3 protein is CASSVGLAGIYEQYF. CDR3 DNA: TGTGCCAGCAGCGTAGGGCTAGCGGGAATCTACGAGCAGTACTTC. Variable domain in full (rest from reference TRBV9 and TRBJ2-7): DSGVTQTPKHLITATGQRVTLRCSPRSGDLSVYWYQQSLDQGLQFLIQYYNGEERAKGNILERFSAQQFPDLHSELNLSSLELGDSALYFCASSVGLAGIYEQYFGPGTRLTVT.

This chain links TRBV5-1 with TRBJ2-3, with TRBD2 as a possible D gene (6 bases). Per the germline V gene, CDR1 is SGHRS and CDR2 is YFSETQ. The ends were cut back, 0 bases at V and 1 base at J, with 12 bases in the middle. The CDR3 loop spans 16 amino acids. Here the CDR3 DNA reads TGCGCCAGCAGCTTGGGGCTAGCGCGGGGCACAGATACGCAGTATTTT. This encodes CASSLGLARGTDTQYF. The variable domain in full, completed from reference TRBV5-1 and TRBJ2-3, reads KAGVTQTPRYLIKTRGQQVTLSCSPISGHRSVSWYQQTPGQGLQFLFEYFSETQRNKGNFPGRFSGRQFSNSRSEMNVSTLELGDSALYLCASSLGLARGTDTQYFGPGTRLTVL.

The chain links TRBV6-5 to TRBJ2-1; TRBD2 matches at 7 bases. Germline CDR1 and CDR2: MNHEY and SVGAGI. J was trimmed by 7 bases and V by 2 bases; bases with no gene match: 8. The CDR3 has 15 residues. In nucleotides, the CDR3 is TGTGCCAGCAGTTACGGCGGGGGAAGGAGGAATGAGCAGTTCTTC. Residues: CASSYGGGRRNEQFF.

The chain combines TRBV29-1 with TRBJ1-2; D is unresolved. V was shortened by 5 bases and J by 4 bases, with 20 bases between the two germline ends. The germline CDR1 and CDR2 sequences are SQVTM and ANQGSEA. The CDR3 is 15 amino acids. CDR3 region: CSVYQTGYPSYGYTF. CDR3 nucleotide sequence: TGCAGCGTTTATCAAACGGGATACCCCTCCTATGGCTACACCTTC.

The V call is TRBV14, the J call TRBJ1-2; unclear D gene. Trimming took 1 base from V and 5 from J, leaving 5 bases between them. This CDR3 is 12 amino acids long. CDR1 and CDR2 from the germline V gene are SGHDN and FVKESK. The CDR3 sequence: CASSQGEYGYTF. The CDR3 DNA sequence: TGTGCCAGCAGCCAAGGGGAATATGGCTACACCTTC.